These 17 T cell receptor beta chains were all obtained from the same sample, sequenced in a study of CD8+CD57+ T cells in acquired aplastic anemia. Profiles of TCR beta VDJ and CDR3 were generated from a genomic DNA template. MiXCR, run by TCRdb on the reads, gives a single entry per CDR3 protein. The sample has 200,000 to 250,000 distinct CDR3 sequences; roughly 50% are singletons. An expansion of CD8+CD57+ cells by flow cytometry had been shown in patients chosen for sequencing. Sequencing input: sorted CD4+, CD8+, or CD8+CD57+ T cells (not recorded which) from PBMCs. The source is a human donor with aplastic anemia.

This chain joins TRBV19 and TRBJ1-5, with no clear D. V was cut by 2 bases and J by 2 bases, with 13 bases left in between. The germline gives CDR1 LNHDA, CDR2 SQIVND (reference sequence). The CDR3 totals 16 residues. As DNA, the CDR3 is TGTGCCAGTAGTATAACTCTGGGGAATGGCAATCAGCCCCAGCATTTT. This sequence encodes CASSITLGNGNQPQHF. The full variable domain, in which reference TRBV19 and TRBJ1-5 provide the parts outside the CDR3, is DGGITQSPKYLFRKEGQNVTLSCEQNLNHDAMYWYRQDPGQGLRLIYYSQIVNDFQKGDIAEGYSVSREKKESFPLTVTSAQKNPTAFYLCASSITLGNGNQPQHFGDGTRLSIL.

V and J are TRBV6-5 and TRBJ1-1; possibly TRBD1 for D (5 bases). The ends were cut back, 2 bases at V and 3 bases at J, with 10 bases in the middle. The CDR3 is 14 amino acids. Germline loops: CDR1 MNHEY, CDR2 SVGAGI. CDR3 amino acids: CASSYRTTDTEAFF. The CDR3 nucleotides read TGTGCCAGCAGTTACAGGACAACGGACACTGAAGCTTTCTTT.

The chain joins TRBV7-9 to TRBJ2-7; D is possibly TRBD2 (8 bases). Germline V gene sequence: CDR1 SEHNR, CDR2 FQNEAQ (reference sequence). The CDR3 runs 14 residues. V lost 3 bases and J lost 3, with 12 bases in between. As DNA, the CDR3 is TGTGCCAGCAGCTTGACAGGGACTAGCTACGAGCAGTACTTC. This gives the protein CASSLTGTSYEQYF.

The V gene is TRBV24-1, the J gene TRBJ1-2; a weak D match, TRBD1 (5 bases). V lost 3 bases, J lost 5 bases, and 15 bases lay in between. There are 15 residues in the CDR3. Germline V gives CDR1 KGHDR, CDR2 SFDVKD. The CDR3 reads CATSDPWTSPYGYTF. The CDR3 nucleotides are TGTGCCACCAGTGATCCCTGGACATCTCCGTATGGCTACACCTTC.

The chain joins TRBV5-4 to TRBJ2-7; no definite D call. Germline-derived CDR1 and CDR2 are SGHNT and YYREEE (reference sequence). Deletions cut 0 bases from V and 7 bases from J, with 14 bases between. The length of the CDR3 is 14 residues. This chain's CDR3 is CASSLDNNTGEQYF. The CDR3 coding sequence is TGTGCCAGCAGCTTGGACAACAACACCGGGGAGCAGTACTTC.

This clonotype was observed at least ten times. This chain links TRBV14 with TRBJ1-6, with a weak D call TRBD1 (5 bases). Germline V lookup: CDR1 SGHDN, CDR2 FVKESK. This CDR3 spans 14 amino acids. V lost 8 bases to trimming and J lost 9 bases, with 17 bases between them. The CDR3 DNA sequence: TGTGCCAGCTCAAGACAGACCGGAGGTTCACCCCTCCACTTT. Amino acid sequence: CASSRQTGGSPLHF.

The chain links TRBV24-1 to TRBJ2-2, with 13 bases matching TRBD2. V dropped 6 bases and J dropped 2; count of bases not matched to a gene: 14. This CDR3 is built from 20 residues. Germline-derived CDR1 and CDR2 are KGHDR and SFDVKD. The CDR3 reads CATSQFGWTSGSANTGELFF. CDR3 DNA: TGTGCCACCAGTCAATTCGGATGGACTAGCGGGAGTGCTAACACCGGGGAGCTGTTTTTT.

The chain carries TRBV20-1 and TRBJ2-3, with 8 positions matching TRBD2. The CDR3 covers 19 residues. V was pared by 3 bases and J by 0 bases, with 17 bases of the junction left unmatched. Germline V gives CDR1 DFQATT, CDR2 SNEGSKA (reference sequence). CDR3 nucleotide sequence: TGCAGTGCTAGGAGGAGAATAGCGGGGCCCTCCTCTAGCACAGATACGCAGTATTTT. The encoded protein is CSARRRIAGPSSSTDTQYF.

Only a few counts were recorded for this clonotype. V usage is TRBV28 and J usage is TRBJ2-1, with 9 bases aligning to TRBD1. V was pared by 2 bases and J by 10 bases, with 9 bases of the junction left unmatched. The CDR3 consists of 15 residues. Germline V gives CDR1 MDHEN, CDR2 SYDVKM. This chain's CDR3 is CASSLEFGTGPEQFF. DNA of the CDR3: TGTGCCAGCAGTTTAGAGTTCGGGACAGGGCCGGAGCAGTTCTTC.

This clonotype was seen ten or more times. V gene TRBV5-1 combines with J gene TRBJ2-7, with D perhaps matching TRBD1 (5 bases). This CDR3 is built from 15 residues. Germline CDR1 SGHRS, CDR2 YFSETQ. Trimming removed 0 bases from V and 3 bases from J, with 13 bases in between. The CDR3 DNA sequence: TGCGCCAGCAGCTTGGAACCTCAGGGTGGCTACGAGCAGTACTTC. Protein sequence: CASSLEPQGGYEQYF.

This clonotype was detected ten times or more. V gene TRBV6-1 combines with J gene TRBJ2-3; D not certain. Between the trimmed V and J ends, which lost 3 bases and 1 base, there was a span of 2 bases. Germline values: CDR1 MNHNS, CDR2 SASEGT. This CDR3 contains 12 residues. The CDR3 loop is CASSERTDTQYF. The DNA of the CDR3 is TGTGCCAGCAGTGAGCGCACAGATACGCAGTATTTT.

This clonotype was found many times. This chain links TRBV2 with TRBJ1-5; tentatively, D is TRBD1 (6 bases). Germline V CDR1 and CDR2: SNHLY, FYNNEI. V was pared by 3 bases and J by 10 bases, with 10 bases between. The CDR3 is 12 residues long. Here the CDR3 reads CASSDGGAPQHF. In DNA form, the CDR3 reads TGTGCCAGCAGTGACGGGGGCGCCCCCCAGCATTTT.

This clonotype was seen a single time. This clone may be a read error of a much larger clone one base away. Likely a read error: the CDR3 ends without its conserved phenylalanine or tryptophan. This CDR3 reads CASTMRGGDYEQYS. The CDR3 nucleotides are TGTGCCAGCACAATGCGGGGGGGAGACTACGAGCAGTACTCC. The chain recombines TRBV6-5 with TRBJ2-7, with 9 positions matching TRBD2. The CDR3 contains 14 residues. The trim removed 7 bases at V and 3 bases at J, leaving 7 bases unmatched. Germline-derived CDR1 and CDR2 are MNHEY and SVGAGI.

A few counts support this clonotype. A much larger clonotype is one base distant, so this may be a read error. The chain uses TRBV4-1 and TRBJ1-6; tentatively, D is TRBD1 (5 bases). Germline loops: CDR1 MGHRA, CDR2 YSYEKL. The V and J ends lost 0 bases and 2 bases respectively, with 14 bases between them. The CDR3 length is 18 residues. In DNA form, the CDR3 reads TGCGCCAGCAGCCAAGATTTCCAGGGAATGACCTATAATTCACCCCTCCACTTT. This sequence encodes CASSQDFQGMTYNSPLHF.

This clonotype was recorded at least ten times. J is TRBJ1-1 and V is TRBV6-6, with a weak D call TRBD1 (5 bases). This CDR3 contains 13 residues. Trimming shortened V by 5 bases and J by 0 bases, and 7 bases separated the two germline ends. Germline CDR1 reads MNHNY; CDR2 reads SVGAGI (reference sequence). Here the CDR3 reads CASSRGLNTEAFF. The CDR3 coding sequence is TGTGCCAGCAGTCGGGGCCTGAACACTGAAGCTTTCTTT.

V gene TRBV6-1 combines with J gene TRBJ1-2; 9 bases fit TRBD1. The J segment lost 4 bases and the V segment lost 6 bases, leaving 6 bases of the junction unmatched. Germline CDR1 reads MNHNS; CDR2 reads SASEGT. The CDR3 totals 14 residues. The CDR3 DNA sequence: TGTGCCAGCAGGCGGACAGGGGTCACCTATGGCTACACCTTC. Translation: CASRRTGVTYGYTF.

The chain carries TRBV30 and TRBJ2-5; no reliable D call. The V and J ends lost 3 bases and 1 base respectively, with 9 bases between them. This CDR3 contains 13 residues. Germline CDR1 and CDR2: GTSNPN and SVGIG (reference sequence). The CDR3 nucleotides are TGTGCCTGGAGGCCGAGACTCCAAGAGACCCAGTACTTC. It encodes CAWRPRLQETQYF.